Shown below are 31 T cell receptor beta chains from a single sample sequenced in a study of blood T cell repertoires in COVID-19. Produced via immunoSEQ multiplex PCR; TCRdb's table is partial and in-frame only. The sample has about 200,000 clones, 70% to 90% seen once. Sequenced sample: peripheral blood. These receptors originate from a man in his fifties with acute or convalescent COVID-19.

Concerning this clone: The same CDR3 also results from other DNA sequences found in this sample. The gene calls are TRBV6-5 and TRBJ2-1, with 7 bases aligning to TRBD2. The CDR3 consists of 15 residues. With V trimmed by 5 bases and J by 1 base, 5 bases remained unmatched. Germline CDR1 is MNHEY and CDR2 is SVGAGI. This CDR3 reads CASSTTGGSYNEQFF. CDR3 in DNA: TGTGCCAGCAGTACAACGGGGGGATCCTACAATGAGCAGTTCTTC.

The rearrangement links TRBV2 to TRBJ1-5, with D hard to call. This CDR3 region has 14 residues. Trimming stripped 6 bases from V and 2 bases from J, with 11 bases between. Germline-derived CDR1 and CDR2 are SNHLY and FYNNEI. The CDR3 loop reads CASRAMGGNQPQHF. CDR3 nucleotides: TGTGCCAGCAGGGCTATGGGAGGCAATCAGCCCCAGCATTTT.

This clone was detected only once. The J gene is TRBJ1-5, the V gene TRBV6-5, with D possibly matching TRBD1 (6 bases). V was clipped by 6 bases and J by 1 base, with 13 bases between them. The CDR3 is 15 residues long. CDR1 and CDR2 (germline): MNHEY, SVGAGI. CDR3 residues: CASRTGLGSNQPQHF. As DNA, the CDR3 is TGTGCCAGCAGGACAGGTTTGGGGAGCAATCAGCCCCAGCATTTT.

The chain couples TRBV12-3 or TRBV12-4 to TRBJ1-2; D might be TRBD1 (6 bases). The V gene lost 3 bases and the J gene lost 3 bases, with 8 bases spanning the gap. This CDR3 contains 13 residues. The CDR3 protein is CASSFDRYYGYTF. The CDR3, as DNA: TGTGCCAGCAGTTTCGACAGGTACTATGGCTACACCTTC.

This clone was detected once. J is TRBJ2-1 and V is TRBV6-5; the D gene is possibly TRBD2 (6 bases). This CDR3 has 15 amino acids. Germline CDR1 and CDR2: MNHEY and SVGAGI. Trimming took 8 bases from V and 7 from J, leaving 21 bases between them. The CDR3 region has the DNA TGTGCCAGCTCAGATTATAATGGAGGGAAGAATGAGCAGTTCTTC. The encoded protein is CASSDYNGGKNEQFF.

The genes are TRBV13 and TRBJ1-1; D perhaps matches TRBD1 (6 bases). The V and J ends lost 9 bases and 5 bases respectively, with 13 bases between them. The CDR3 has 12 amino acids. Germline lookup yields CDR1 PRHDT and CDR2 FYEKMQ (reference sequence). CDR3 in amino acids: CASRDQGTEAFF. CDR3 coding DNA: TGTGCCAGTCGAGACCAGGGGACTGAAGCTTTCTTT.

This sequence joins TRBV2 and TRBJ1-5; D might be TRBD1 (5 bases). CDR3 size: 16 residues. The germline CDR1 and CDR2 sequences are SNHLY and FYNNEI. V dropped 3 bases and J dropped 3 bases, with 15 bases sitting between them. The CDR3 protein is CASSEQGGANNQPQHF. In nucleotides, the CDR3 is TGTGCCAGCAGTGAGCAGGGAGGGGCTAACAATCAGCCCCAGCATTTT.

The V gene is TRBV5-1, the J gene TRBJ1-1; 8 nucleotides line up with TRBD1. The length of the CDR3 is 16 residues. Germline loops: CDR1 SGHRS, CDR2 YFSETQ. The junction had 8 bases not matched to a gene; V was cut back by 4 bases and J by 0 bases. The CDR3 spells CASSLPGGAVNTEAFF. As DNA, the CDR3 is TGCGCCAGCAGCCTCCCAGGGGGCGCGGTGAACACTGAAGCTTTCTTT.

The chain couples TRBV3-1 (or the pseudogene TRBV3-2) to TRBJ1-2, with D possibly TRBD1 on 6 matching bases. The CDR3 extends over 15 amino acids. V gave up 1 base and J gave up 3 bases, with 12 bases separating them. CDR1 LGHDT and CDR2 YNNKEL come from the germline V gene (reference sequence). CDR3 bases: TGTGCCAGCAGCCAAGTTTATGGACAGCACTATGGCTACACCTTC. It translates to CASSQVYGQHYGYTF.

This chain links TRBV9 with TRBJ2-1; D remains ambiguous. V was shortened by 1 base and J by 9 bases, with 11 bases between the two germline ends. The CDR3 runs to 13 residues. CDR1 is SGDLS, CDR2 YYNGEE, per germline. CDR3 sequence: CASSVNPLSEQFF. The CDR3 nucleotides are TGTGCCAGCAGCGTAAATCCATTGAGTGAGCAGTTCTTC.

V usage is TRBV18 and J usage is TRBJ2-7; D is ambiguous. Trimming cost V 1 base and J 0 bases, with 7 bases left between them. From germline, CDR1 is KGHSH and CDR2 LQKENI. The CDR3 is 14 amino acids. The CDR3 DNA reads as TGTGCCAGCTCACCACAAGGCGGCTCCTACGAGCAGTACTTC. Protein: CASSPQGGSYEQYF.

J is TRBJ1-3 and V is TRBV5-5; 8 bases agree with TRBD1. The ends lost 4 bases at V and 4 bases at J; junction bases unmatched: 13. Germline V gene lookup returns CDR1 SGHKS and CDR2 YYEKEE (reference sequence). The CDR3 extends over 17 amino acids. CDR3 nucleotide sequence: TGTGCCAGCAGCCACCAGGGGGCTAAGTTGACAGGAAACACCATATATTTT. This codes for CASSHQGAKLTGNTIYF.

The CDR3 sequence: CSARKGGNTGELFF. The CDR3 region has the DNA TGCAGCGCTAGGAAAGGGGGGAACACCGGGGAGCTGTTTTTT. The chain has TRBV29-1 and TRBJ2-2; maybe TRBD1 (6 bases). The CDR3 runs to 14 residues. The V gene lost 7 bases and the J gene lost 1 base, with 13 bases spanning the gap. Germline V gene lookup returns CDR1 SQVTM and CDR2 ANQGSEA.

The V gene is TRBV2, the J gene TRBJ1-6; 10 bases agree with TRBD1. This CDR3 has 13 residues. CDR1 SNHLY and CDR2 FYNNEI come from the germline V gene. J gave up 8 bases and V 6 bases, and 1 base lay outside the gene matches. The CDR3 sequence: CASRDRGYSPLHF. The CDR3 region has the DNA TGTGCCAGCAGGGACAGGGGGTATTCACCCCTCCACTTT.

The J gene is TRBJ1-4, the V gene TRBV6-5; TRBD1 is a possible D gene (6 bases). CDR3 length: 15 amino acids. Trimming stripped 6 bases from V and 7 bases from J, with 18 bases between. Germline V gene sequence: CDR1 MNHEY, CDR2 SVGAGI. The CDR3 loop is CASRAGAVRGEKLFF. The DNA for the CDR3 is TGTGCCAGCAGGGCAGGGGCGGTTCGTGGTGAAAAACTGTTTTTT.

The DNA for the CDR3 is TGTGCCAGCAGCTTAGCGCAGGGTGAGACCCAGTACTTC. Translation gives CASSLAQGETQYF. This rearrangement joins TRBV7-9 to TRBJ2-5; D is possibly TRBD1 (5 bases). Germline values: CDR1 SEHNR, CDR2 FQNEAQ (reference sequence). The CDR3 length is 13 residues. V lost 0 bases and J 5 bases, leaving 7 bases between the germline ends. The full variable domain, completed using reference TRBV7-9 and TRBJ2-5, is DTGVSQNPRHKITKRGQNVTFRCDPISEHNRLYWYRQTLGQGPEFLTYFQNEAQLEKSRLLSDRFSAERPKGSFSTLEIQRTEQGDSAMYLCASSLAQGETQYFGPGTRLLVL.

The rearrangement joins TRBV5-6 to TRBJ2-1; the match to TRBD1 covers 9 bases. J lost 1 base, V lost 0 bases, and 8 bases had no gene match. This CDR3 is built from 18 residues. CDR1 SGHDT and CDR2 YYEEEE come from the germline V gene. CDR3 nucleotides: TGTGCCAGCAGCTTGGGGCCACAGGGGGCATATTCCTACAATGAGCAGTTCTTC. Its translation is CASSLGPQGAYSYNEQFF. The full variable domain, rest sourced from reference TRBV5-6 and TRBJ2-1, is DAGVTQSPTHLIKTRGQQVTLRCSPKSGHDTVSWYQQALGQGPQFIFQYYEEEERQRGNFPDRFSGHQFPNYSSELNVNALLLGDSALYLCASSLGPQGAYSYNEQFFGPGTRLTVL.

The chain is built from TRBV5-8 and TRBJ1-4; D is possibly TRBD1 (6 bases). V gave up 1 base and J gave up 3 bases, with 16 bases separating them. CDR1 is SGHTS and CDR2 is YDEGEE in the germline V gene. The CDR3 is 17 residues long. This chain's CDR3 is CASSLHRVEAANEKLFF. In DNA, the CDR3 is TGTGCCAGCAGCTTGCACAGGGTGGAGGCGGCTAATGAAAAACTGTTTTTT. The entire variable domain, with the rest obtained from reference TRBV5-8 and TRBJ1-4, is as follows: EAGVTQSPTHLIKTRGQQATLRCSPISGHTSVYWYQQALGLGLQFLLWYDEGEERNRGNFPPRFSGRQFPNYSSELNVNALELEDSALYLCASSLHRVEAANEKLFFGSGTQLSVL.

This clone came up once. The V and J genes are TRBV4-1 and TRBJ1-5, with 10 positions matching TRBD1. Trimming took 1 base from V and 6 from J; bases not matched to a gene: 3. Germline CDR1 and CDR2: MGHRA and YSYEKL. The CDR3 loop spans 15 amino acids. The CDR3 loop reads CASSQAGTGVQPQHF. CDR3 DNA: TGCGCCAGCAGCCAAGCCGGGACAGGGGTTCAGCCCCAGCATTTT.

This clone is a singleton in its sample. This chain uses TRBV27 with TRBJ2-7; TRBD2 is a possible D gene (6 bases). The V gene lost 4 bases and the J gene lost 2 bases, with 21 bases spanning the gap. CDR3 length equals 17 residues. Germline CDR1 reads MNHEY; CDR2 reads SMNVEV (reference sequence). The CDR3: CASSSPGVGAGAYEQYF. In nucleotides, the CDR3 is TGTGCCAGCAGTTCCCCCGGGGTCGGAGCGGGCGCCTACGAGCAGTACTTC.

The genes are TRBV12-5 and TRBJ2-1; the D gene is possibly TRBD1 (7 bases). Germline CDR1 LGHNT, CDR2 FRNRAP. CDR3 size: 15 residues. V dropped 5 bases and J dropped 4 bases, with 15 bases sitting between them. For the CDR3, the DNA is TGTGCTAGTGGTCCCGGGCAGGGGGGTTACAATGAGCAGTTCTTC. Amino acid sequence: CASGPGQGGYNEQFF.

This rearrangement joins TRBV5-1 to TRBJ2-1; tentative D call: TRBD2 (5 bases). Germline CDR1 SGHRS, CDR2 YFSETQ. CDR3 length: 15 amino acids. The V gene lost 4 bases and the J gene lost 0 bases, with 11 bases spanning the gap. This CDR3 is CASSLSTSSYNEQFF. CDR3 sequence (DNA): TGCGCCAGCAGCCTATCAACTAGCTCCTACAATGAGCAGTTCTTC.

This chain uses TRBV14 with TRBJ2-7, with 8 bases aligning to TRBD1. The CDR3 contains 15 residues. V was pared by 4 bases and J by 2 bases, with 7 bases of the junction left unmatched. Germline CDR1 SGHDN, CDR2 FVKESK. The CDR3 region is CASSPGTGGPYEQYF. CDR3 nucleotide sequence: TGTGCCAGCAGCCCAGGGACAGGAGGACCCTACGAGCAGTACTTC.

The chain combines TRBV27 with TRBJ2-7, with D maybe TRBD1 (5 bases). The CDR3 is 14 residues long. Germline loops: CDR1 MNHEY, CDR2 SMNVEV (reference sequence). Trimming cost V 7 bases and J 2 bases, with 15 bases left between them. In nucleotides, the CDR3 is TGTGCCAGCAACTCCCAGGGCGTACCCTACGAGCAGTACTTC. Encoded protein: CASNSQGVPYEQYF.

The chain links TRBV6-2 or TRBV6-3 to TRBJ1-2; D not resolved. V lost 5 bases to trimming and J lost 4 bases, with 14 bases between them. This CDR3 has 14 residues. Per germline, CDR1 MNHEY and CDR2 SVGEGT. CDR3 nucleotide sequence: TGTGCCAGCAGTAACATTCAGGCAAGCTATGGCTACACCTTC. Its protein product is CASSNIQASYGYTF.

This clone has just a few counts. The V and J genes are TRBV4-1 and TRBJ2-6, with D possibly TRBD1 on 5 matching bases. Germline V gives CDR1 MGHRA, CDR2 YSYEKL. Between the trimmed V and J ends, which lost 0 bases and 4 bases, there was a span of 10 bases. The CDR3 is 16 residues long. The CDR3 here is CASSQDRRAGANVLTF. CDR3 coding DNA: TGCGCCAGCAGCCAAGATCGCAGGGCCGGGGCCAACGTCCTGACTTTC.

This sequence joins TRBV6-5 and TRBJ2-5, with D maybe TRBD1 (6 bases). Trimming removed 6 bases at V and 2 bases at J, with 10 bases between. Germline V gene data show CDR1 as MNHEY and CDR2 as SVGAGI. CDR3 size: 13 residues. CDR3 DNA sequence: TGTGCCAGCAGAAGAGGACAGCAAGAGACCCAGTACTTC. This codes for CASRRGQQETQYF.

The chain employs TRBV9 and TRBJ2-1; D possibly corresponds to TRBD1 (6 bases). Germline loops: CDR1 SGDLS, CDR2 YYNGEE. V shed 0 bases and J shed 0 bases, with 13 bases lying between them. This CDR3 region has 17 residues. DNA of the CDR3: TGTGCCAGCAGCGTAGAGGGGAACAGGGCCTCCTACAATGAGCAGTTCTTC. It codes for CASSVEGNRASYNEQFF. Together with reference TRBV9 and TRBJ2-1, the CDR3 gives the full variable domain: DSGVTQTPKHLITATGQRVTLRCSPRSGDLSVYWYQQSLDQGLQFLIQYYNGEERAKGNILERFSAQQFPDLHSELNLSSLELGDSALYFCASSVEGNRASYNEQFFGPGTRLTVL.

As DNA, the CDR3 is TGTGCCAGTAGTATTCGCGAGCCGCGGGGCTATGGCTACACCTTC. It specifies CASSIREPRGYGYTF. This rearrangement joins TRBV19 to TRBJ1-2; D call uncertain. This CDR3 has 15 amino acids. From germline, CDR1 is LNHDA and CDR2 SQIVND (reference sequence). V lost 3 bases to trimming and J lost 4 bases, with 15 bases between them.

This clone was observed a single time. The chain is built from TRBV5-4 and TRBJ1-2, with 12 bases matching TRBD1. Germline loops: CDR1 SGHNT, CDR2 YYREEE (reference sequence). V was pared by 6 bases and J by 3 bases, with 12 bases of the junction left unmatched. CDR3 length equals 17 residues. In nucleotides, the CDR3 is TGTGCCAGCACTATGGGACAGGGGGCGCGGATTGACTATGGCTACACCTTC. It translates to CASTMGQGARIDYGYTF.

V gene TRBV7-8 combines with J gene TRBJ1-5; D ambiguous. The CDR3 consists of 13 residues. V lost 2 bases and J lost 4, with 6 bases in between. Germline assignment: CDR1 SGHVS and CDR2 FQNEAQ. For the CDR3, the DNA is TGTGCCAGCAGCTTATCCGGGAATCAGCCCCAGCATTTT. Translating it yields CASSLSGNQPQHF.